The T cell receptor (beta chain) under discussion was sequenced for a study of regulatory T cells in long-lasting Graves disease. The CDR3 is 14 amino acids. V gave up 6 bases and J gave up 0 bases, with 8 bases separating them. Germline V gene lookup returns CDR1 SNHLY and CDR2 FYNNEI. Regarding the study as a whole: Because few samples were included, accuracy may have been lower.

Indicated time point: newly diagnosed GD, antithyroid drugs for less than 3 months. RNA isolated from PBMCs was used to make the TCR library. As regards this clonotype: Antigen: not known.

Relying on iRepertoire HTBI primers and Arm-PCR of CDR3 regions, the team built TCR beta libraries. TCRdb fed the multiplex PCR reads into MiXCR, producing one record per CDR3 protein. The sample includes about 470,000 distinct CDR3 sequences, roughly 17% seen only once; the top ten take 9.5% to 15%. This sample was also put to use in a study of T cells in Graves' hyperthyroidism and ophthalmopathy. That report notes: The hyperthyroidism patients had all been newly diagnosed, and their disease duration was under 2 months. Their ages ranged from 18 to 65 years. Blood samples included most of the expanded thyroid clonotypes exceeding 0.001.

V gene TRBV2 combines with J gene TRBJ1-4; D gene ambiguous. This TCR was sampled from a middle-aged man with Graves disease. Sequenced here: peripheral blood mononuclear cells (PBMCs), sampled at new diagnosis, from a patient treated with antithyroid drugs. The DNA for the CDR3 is TGTGCCAGCAGGGTTGGAGCAACTAATGAAAAACTGTTTTTT. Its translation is CASRVGATNEKLFF.